These T cell receptor beta chains were read from a single sample in a study of somatic mutations in cytotoxic T cells in rheumatoid arthritis. Using immunoSEQ multiplex PCR, the repertoire was profiled, and TCRdb retains in-frame clones only, with some absent. The repertoire has more than 10,000 clones, 77% of them found once; the top ten carry around 21%. The sequencing sample was made of CD8+ T cells sorted from blood. These receptors were obtained from a man aged 50 or older in good health. Each CDR3 is given with its conserved first and last residue. A D gene is named only where the DNA matches it firmly. The listing skips clone size in some rows; elsewhere it reads once, few, many or a size class.

len	j_gene	abundance	v_gene	d_gene	CDR3aa	CDR3nt
14	TRBJ2-1	NA	TRBV30	TRBD2	CAGTLAGSYNEQFF	TGTGCCGGGACCCTAGCGGGATCCTACAATGAGCAGTTCTTC
15	TRBJ1-4	NA	TRBV29-1	TRBD1	CSVELGQGVRGKLFF	TGCAGCGTTGAATTGGGGCAGGGGGTGCGTGGAAAACTGTTTTTT
17	TRBJ1-2	NA	TRBV21-1	NA	CASSKEGIQGTNYGYTF	TGTGCCAGCAGCAAAGAAGGAATTCAGGGGACTAACTATGGCTACACCTTC
15	TRBJ2-4	NA	TRBV19	TRBD1	CASVDRGLAKNIQYF	TGTGCCAGTGTGGACAGGGGTCTAGCCAAAAACATTCAGTACTTC
15	TRBJ2-3	NA	TRBV7-8	TRBD1	CASSSLDREPDTQYF	TGTGCCAGCAGCAGCCTGGACAGGGAGCCAGATACGCAGTATTTT
11	TRBJ1-4	few	TRBV7-7	NA	CALGQGGKLFF	TGTGCCTTGGGGCAGGGAGGAAAACTGTTTTTT
13	TRBJ1-2	NA	TRBV27	NA	CASSFIANYGYTF	TGTGCCAGCAGCTTCATAGCTAACTATGGCTACACCTTC
15	TRBJ2-3	NA	TRBV9	TRBD1	CASSVGYRGEDTQYF	TGTGCCAGCAGCGTAGGGTACAGGGGGGAAGATACGCAGTATTTT
15	TRBJ2-7	NA	TRBV5-8	TRBD1	CASSLYGTGGYEQYF	TGTGCCAGCAGCTTGTACGGGACAGGGGGCTACGAGCAGTACTTC
15	TRBJ2-2	NA	TRBV6-1	NA	CACIDRVGYTGELFF	TGTGCCTGCATTGATCGTGTCGGTTACACCGGGGAGCTGTTTTTT
11	TRBJ2-7	NA	TRBV5-1	NA	CASSSYYEQYF	TGCGCCAGCAGCTCTTACTACGAGCAGTACTTC
12	TRBJ2-4	few	TRBV27	NA	CASSTHAGLQYF	TGTGCCAGCAGTACACACGCAGGGCTTCAGTACTTC
17	TRBJ2-1	NA	TRBV7-6	TRBD2	CASSPSGLAGVYNEQFF	TGTGCCAGCAGCCCCTCGGGACTAGCGGGCGTTTACAATGAGCAGTTCTTC
17	TRBJ2-5	NA	TRBV4-1	NA	CASSQDAGQNHQETQYF	TGCGCCAGCAGCCAAGATGCGGGGCAAAACCACCAAGAGACCCAGTACTTC
14	TRBJ2-7	NA	TRBV6-6	TRBD2	CASEYSGSSYEQYF	TGTGCCAGCGAATATAGCGGGAGTTCCTACGAGCAGTACTTC
17	TRBJ2-2	NA	TRBV9	TRBD2	CASSLDGLALSAGELFF	TGTGCCAGCAGCTTAGATGGACTAGCGCTTTCGGCCGGGGAGCTGTTTTTT
15	TRBJ2-5	NA	TRBV4-1	TRBD1	CASSQDRGRWETQYF	TGCGCCAGCAGCCAAGACAGGGGGAGATGGGAGACCCAGTACTTC
16	TRBJ1-3	once	TRBV18	NA	CASSPRAGSSGNTIYF	TGTGCCAGCTCACCACGGGCGGGAAGCTCTGGAAACACCATATATTTT
16	TRBJ2-1	NA	TRBV13	NA	CASSLAGLSSYNEQFF	TGTGCCAGCAGCTTAGCGGGATTGAGCTCCTACAATGAGCAGTTCTTC
12	TRBJ1-1	NA	TRBV9	NA	CASSEGRGAAFF	TGTGCCAGCAGCGAGGGCCGTGGGGCAGCTTTCTTT
13	TRBJ1-4	NA	TRBV6-4	TRBD1	CANTDRDNEKLFF	TGTGCCAACACCGACAGGGATAATGAAAAACTGTTTTTT
16	TRBJ1-3	NA	TRBV5-8	NA	CASSLRWRSSGNTIYF	TGTGCCAGCAGCTTGAGGTGGCGGTCCTCTGGAAACACCATATATTTT
13	TRBJ2-1	NA	TRBV10-3	TRBD1	CAISAQGDNEQFF	TGTGCCATCAGTGCCCAGGGGGACAATGAGCAGTTCTTC
15	TRBJ1-5	medium-sized	TRBV5-6	TRBD1	CASSLGGTGRGPQHF	TGTGCCAGCAGCTTGGGGGGGACAGGGAGGGGGCCCCAGCATTTT
13	TRBJ2-5	NA	TRBV7-7	TRBD2	CASSTSGQETQYF	TGTGCTAGCAGCACTAGCGGACAAGAGACCCAGTACTTC
17	TRBJ2-5	few	TRBV7-3	TRBD2	CASSLKGRGANQETQYF	TGTGCCAGCAGCTTAAAAGGGCGGGGGGCCAACCAAGAGACCCAGTACTTC
16	TRBJ2-7	NA	TRBV4-1	NA	CASSQDGSGLLYEQYF	TGCGCCAGCAGCCAAGATGGTAGCGGCCTTCTATACGAGCAGTACTTC
13	TRBJ1-5	NA	TRBV27	NA	CASSPTVYQPQHF	TGTGCCAGCAGTCCCACGGTATACCAGCCCCAGCATTTT
15	TRBJ2-1	NA	TRBV6-1	TRBD2	CASSDLAGGLNEQFF	TGTGCCAGCAGCGACCTAGCGGGGGGGCTAAATGAGCAGTTCTTC
15	TRBJ2-3	NA	TRBV2	TRBD2	CASSRRERGTDTQYF	TGTGCCAGCAGTAGGCGGGAGAGGGGCACAGATACGCAGTATTTT
17	TRBJ2-2	NA	TRBV28	TRBD1	CASSLRRDRGRSGELFF	TGTGCCAGCAGTTTAAGGCGGGACAGGGGGCGCTCCGGGGAGCTGTTTTTT
14	TRBJ1-1	once	TRBV30	NA	CAWSVGSGNTEAFF	TGTGCCTGGAGTGTTGGGAGTGGTAACACTGAAGCTTTCTTT
15	TRBJ2-7	NA	TRBV29-1	TRBD1	CSVEEDRGLAYEQYF	TGCAGCGTTGAAGAGGACAGGGGGTTAGCCTACGAGCAGTACTTC
17	TRBJ1-2	few	TRBV7-8	TRBD1	CASSLGTGGEANYGYTF	TGTGCCAGCAGCTTAGGGACAGGGGGTGAAGCAAACTATGGCTACACCTTC
13	TRBJ1-1	NA	TRBV5-4	NA	CASSENSGEKAFF	TGTGCCAGCAGCGAAAATTCCGGAGAGAAAGCTTTCTTT
16	TRBJ2-1	NA	TRBV4-3	NA	CASSLGWGDSYNEQFF	TGCGCCAGCAGCCTCGGATGGGGGGACAGTTACAATGAGCAGTTCTTC
17	TRBJ1-1	NA	TRBV7-9	NA	CASSPAPGGYLNTEAFF	TGTGCCAGCAGCCCCGCTCCCGGGGGTTATTTGAACACTGAAGCTTTCTTT
14	TRBJ1-2	once	TRBV5-1	TRBD1	CASSNPQGADGYTF	TGCGCCAGCAGCAATCCACAGGGGGCCGATGGCTACACCTTC
14	TRBJ2-7	NA	TRBV27	TRBD1	CASSLGQGSYEQYF	TGTGCCAGCAGTTTGGGACAGGGATCCTACGAGCAGTACTTC
18	TRBJ1-5	NA	TRBV30	NA	CAWSEGHPKQGVNQPQHF	TGTGCCTGGAGTGAGGGACATCCTAAACAGGGTGTCAATCAGCCCCAGCATTTT
14	TRBJ1-1	NA	TRBV7-6	NA	CASSLGRRNTEAFF	TGTGCCAGCAGCTTAGGCAGGCGTAACACTGAAGCTTTCTTT
17	TRBJ1-6	NA	TRBV14	NA	CASSQDSRVTYNSPLHF	TGTGCCAGCAGCCAAGATTCACGGGTTACCTATAATTCACCCCTCCACTTT
16	TRBJ2-2	NA	TRBV28	TRBD1	CASSSGTGPNTGELFF	TGTGCCAGCAGTTCCGGGACAGGGCCGAACACCGGGGAGCTGTTTTTT